In its sample, the clone carrying this T cell receptor beta chain was seen a few times. As yet, its antigen is unknown. These data come from a study of T cells after yellow fever vaccination. Study-wide findings and caveats: Clones that expanded after primary vaccination mostly reappeared after the booster (around 96% CD4, approximately 85% CD8). A small proportion of clonotypes was detected in both the CD4 and CD8 compartments. A weaker but faster secondary response was observed, peaking on day 5 versus 15.

Germline values: CDR1 KGHDR, CDR2 SFDVKD. V was shortened by 0 bases and J by 1 base, with 5 bases between the two germline ends. The CDR3 totals 14 residues. The study made its TCR cDNA through 5'RACE template switching. That step introduced a universal primer site along with UMIs. TCRdb ran MiXCR on the 5' RACE reads and lists one entry per CDR3 protein. The top ten hold under 20% of the sample, which has hundreds of thousands of distinct CDR3 sequences, roughly 8.7% seen once. The sequences come from PBMCs, collected on the day of the first yellow fever vaccination. The rearrangement links TRBV24-1 to TRBJ1-2; no firm D call. The TCR originated in a man in his late teens or twenties who received the YFV17D yellow fever vaccine. CDR3 sequence reads: CATSDLAFNYGYTF. For the CDR3, the DNA is TGTGCCACCAGTGATTTGGCGTTTAACTATGGCTACACCTTC.